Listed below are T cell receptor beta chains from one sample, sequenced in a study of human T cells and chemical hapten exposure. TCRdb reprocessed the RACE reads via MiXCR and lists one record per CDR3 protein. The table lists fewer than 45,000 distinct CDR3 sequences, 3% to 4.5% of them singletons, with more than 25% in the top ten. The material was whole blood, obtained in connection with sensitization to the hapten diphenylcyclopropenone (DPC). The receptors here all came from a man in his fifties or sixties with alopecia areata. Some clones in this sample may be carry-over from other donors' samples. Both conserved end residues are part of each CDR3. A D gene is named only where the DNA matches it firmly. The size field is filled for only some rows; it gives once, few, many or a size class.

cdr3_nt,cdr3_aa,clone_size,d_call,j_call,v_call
TGCAGTGCTAGAGACAAGTTACTAGCGGGAGTCCAGACCCAGTACTTC,CSARDKLLAGVQTQYF,many,TRBD2,TRBJ2-5,TRBV20-1
TGCGCCAGCAGCTCACTAGCGGGAGACCAAGAGACCCAGTACTTC,CASSSLAGDQETQYF,many,TRBD2,TRBJ2-5,TRBV5-1
TGCAGTGCTAGAGGCCCGGACCAACTTCCGGGCTATGGCTACACCTTC,CSARGPDQLPGYGYTF,many,NA,TRBJ1-2,TRBV20-1
TGTGCCAGCAGTTACTTGCCGGGCTATACACTTGATCCCCGGAATGAGCAGTTCTTC,CASSYLPGYTLDPRNEQFF,many,NA,TRBJ2-1,TRBV6-2/TRBV6-3
TGTGCCAGCAGTTTTCTAGCGGGAGGGCCAGATGAGCAGTTCTTC,CASSFLAGGPDEQFF,many,TRBD2,TRBJ2-1,TRBV28
TGTGCCAGCAGTGAAGAAGCAGGGGGTTCCACTGAAGCTTTCTTT,CASSEEAGGSTEAFF,many,TRBD1,TRBJ1-1,TRBV2
TGTGCCAGCAGGGAGCCTGGGGAGAACACTGAAGCTTTCTTT,CASREPGENTEAFF,NA,NA,TRBJ1-1,TRBV6-1
TGTGCCAGCAGTTTACAGCCGGCGGGTCTTATGTCTTTC,CASSLQPAGLMSF,many,NA,TRBJ2-6,TRBV28
TGTGCCAGCAGTCCGCCGGTGGCAACAACTAATGAAAAACTGTTTTTT,CASSPPVATTNEKLFF,many,NA,TRBJ1-4,TRBV12-3/TRBV12-4
TGTGCCAGCAGCCGAGGACAGTTGCCCTCCTATAATTCACCCCTCCACTTT,CASSRGQLPSYNSPLHF,NA,NA,TRBJ1-6,TRBV7-9
TGTGCCAGCAGTGAGGGCACTCATTCACCCCTCCACTTT,CASSEGTHSPLHF,many,NA,TRBJ1-6,TRBV6-1
TGTGCCAGTAGTGGGGACATCACCTACGAGCAGTACTTC,CASSGDITYEQYF,many,NA,TRBJ2-7,TRBV19
TGTGCCACCTCGGACAGCCACAATGAGCAGTTCTTC,CATSDSHNEQFF,many,NA,TRBJ2-1,TRBV24-1
TGCAGTGCTAGAGTTCGGGGGACCCCCTCCAATTCACCCCTCCACTTT,CSARVRGTPSNSPLHF,many,NA,TRBJ1-6,TRBV20-1
TGTGCTAGCAGCCCCCGGACAGGGGGAGAGACCCAGTACTTC,CASSPRTGGETQYF,many,TRBD1,TRBJ2-5,TRBV7-7
TGTGCCAGCAGCCAATCACTCACTGAAGCTTTCTTT,CASSQSLTEAFF,many,NA,TRBJ1-1,TRBV3-1
TGTGCCAGTAGTCCGGGACCGATTCTAAATGAAAAACTGTTTTTT,CASSPGPILNEKLFF,many,NA,TRBJ1-4,TRBV19
TGTGCCAGCAGCCAAGGGAGTAGCCGGGAGACCCAGTACTTC,CASSQGSSRETQYF,many,NA,TRBJ2-5,TRBV4-2
TGTGCCAGCAGCCAAGATTGGGGCTCTGGGGCCAACGTCCTGACTTTC,CASSQDWGSGANVLTF,many,NA,TRBJ2-6,TRBV3-1
TGTGCCAGCCGGCTAGCGGGCCCCGGGGAGCTGTTTTTT,CASRLAGPGELFF,many,TRBD2,TRBJ2-2,TRBV6-6
TGCAGTGCTACCATTTCCTACAATGAGCAGTTCTTC,CSATISYNEQFF,many,NA,TRBJ2-1,TRBV20-1
TGTGCCACGGGACAGGGGCTTTTATGGGACCAAGAGACCCAGTACTTC,CATGQGLLWDQETQYF,many,TRBD1,TRBJ2-5,TRBV24-1
TGTGCCAGCAGTTTTGCGACAAATCAGCCCCAGCATTTT,CASSFATNQPQHF,few,NA,TRBJ1-5,TRBV12-3/TRBV12-4
TGTGCCAGCAGTTCGGGCCTGAGTTCAACCTACGAGCAGTACTTC,CASSSGLSSTYEQYF,many,NA,TRBJ2-7,TRBV27
TGTGCCAGCAGTCAGGAAGCCCAAGAGACCCAGTACTTC,CASSQEAQETQYF,many,NA,TRBJ2-5,TRBV11-3
TGTGCCAGCAGTTCTCCACAGGGACCGAACACTGAAGCTTTCTTT,CASSSPQGPNTEAFF,NA,NA,TRBJ1-1,TRBV28
TGTGCCAGCTCACCGACCAGCCCTATCTCCTACAATGAGCAGTTCTTC,CASSPTSPISYNEQFF,many,NA,TRBJ2-1,TRBV18
TGTGCCAGCAGAGAGGCCAGTCGACAAGAGACCCAGTACTTC,CASREASRQETQYF,few,NA,TRBJ2-5,TRBV7-9
TGCGCCAGCAGCTTAGAGGGGGATGAGCAGTTCTTC,CASSLEGDEQFF,many,NA,TRBJ2-1,TRBV5-1
TGTGCCAGCGGGCTTAATGAAAAACTGTTTTTT,CASGLNEKLFF,NA,NA,TRBJ1-4,TRBV3-1
TGTGCCAGCAGTTTCGGGGGACTAGCGGGAGGGAATGAGCAGTTCTTC,CASSFGGLAGGNEQFF,many,TRBD2,TRBJ2-1,TRBV7-8
TGTGCCAGCAGTGCGGACACCGGGGAGCTGTTTTTT,CASSADTGELFF,many,NA,TRBJ2-2,TRBV2
TGTGCCAGCAGTGAAGCGAGGGATTTCTCTGGAAACACCATATATTTT,CASSEARDFSGNTIYF,many,NA,TRBJ1-3,TRBV6-1
TGTGCCAGCAGTCCCGGGACGAACAAAGGCCACGAGCAGTACTTC,CASSPGTNKGHEQYF,many,NA,TRBJ2-7,TRBV28
TGTGCCAGCAGTCCCAGACCAGGGACTCAGAAACAACTCAATCAGCCCCAGCATTTT,CASSPRPGTQKQLNQPQHF,many,NA,TRBJ1-5,TRBV12-3/TRBV12-4
TGCAGCGTTGCGCGGACTAGCGGGATGGGGGCCTACGAGCAGTACTTC,CSVARTSGMGAYEQYF,many,TRBD2,TRBJ2-7,TRBV29-1
TGTGCCATCAGTGAACTAGCACCGAGCTCCTACGAGCAGTACTTC,CAISELAPSSYEQYF,many,NA,TRBJ2-7,TRBV10-3
TGTGCCAGCAGCCCTAGAGGATCGGGGAGGGGAACTGAAGCTTTCTTT,CASSPRGSGRGTEAFF,few,NA,TRBJ1-1,TRBV9
TGTGCCAGCAGTTCTCAGACAGATAACACTGAAGCTTTCTTT,CASSSQTDNTEAFF,many,NA,TRBJ1-1,TRBV27
TGTGCCAGCAGCCAGACAACACTCTATGGCTACACCTTC,CASSQTTLYGYTF,many,NA,TRBJ1-2,TRBV13
TGTGCCAGCAGCCAAGGCCTAAGGACAGGTGCCCGGGGCTACGAGCAGTACTTC,CASSQGLRTGARGYEQYF,many,TRBD1,TRBJ2-7,TRBV4-2
TGTGCCAGCAGCCCTAGGAGGGGTGCTGGAAACACCATATATTTT,CASSPRRGAGNTIYF,many,NA,TRBJ1-3,TRBV7-2
TGTGCCAGCAGGGACAGGTTTCGGGGGACTGAAGCTTTCTTT,CASRDRFRGTEAFF,many,TRBD1,TRBJ1-1,TRBV25-1
TGTGCCACCGCCCCCGGGACTAGCGGGAGGGCCATAACAGATACGCAGTATTTT,CATAPGTSGRAITDTQYF,few,TRBD2,TRBJ2-3,TRBV27
TGTGCCAGCAGCTTAGCCGGATACACCGGGGAGCTGTTTTTT,CASSLAGYTGELFF,many,NA,TRBJ2-2,TRBV7-9
TGCAGCGTTGAAGGGGGGACATCGAGTCGTAAGCAGTACTTC,CSVEGGTSSRKQYF,many,NA,TRBJ2-7,TRBV29-1
TGTGCCACCCAGGAGCCTGGAAACACCATATATTTT,CATQEPGNTIYF,many,NA,TRBJ1-3,TRBV5-5
TGTGCCAGCAGCGGGCTTTTTAGTGAGGAGACCCAGTACTTC,CASSGLFSEETQYF,many,NA,TRBJ2-5,TRBV27
TGTGCCACCAGTGATCCCCATGGTGCGAACACCGGGGAGCTGTTTTTT,CATSDPHGANTGELFF,few,NA,TRBJ2-2,TRBV24-1
TGTGCCAGCAGTTTGGGGGCCGGAGGGCCCACTGAAGCTTTCTTT,CASSLGAGGPTEAFF,many,NA,TRBJ1-1,TRBV28
TGTGCCAGCAGCTCCCGCCGGACGGGGCTCTCTGGAAACACCATATATTTT,CASSSRRTGLSGNTIYF,many,NA,TRBJ1-3,TRBV7-8